Listed below are T cell receptor beta chains from one sample, sequenced in a study of a mutant IDH1 vaccine in newly diagnosed glioma. TCRdb keeps only in-frame clones here, not all; method: immunoSEQ multiplex PCR. Here the sample spans approximately 70,000 clones, about four fifths being singletons. Specimen: PBMCs, collected from a glioma patient treated with radiotherapy, temozolomide or both. The source of these receptors is a man aged 45 to 65 with glioma. CDR3s include the opening cysteine and the closing phenylalanine or tryptophan. Each record gives: D gene, clone size, J gene, V gene, CDR3 DNA, CDR3 protein. A D gene is named only where the DNA matches it firmly. Size is omitted from some rows. Given values are once, few, many or a class for expanded clones.

D: TRBD1; size: -; J: TRBJ2-7; V: TRBV29-1; DNA: TGCAGCGGATGGACAGGCGGAGAGCAGTACTTC; CDR3: CSGWTGGEQYF
D: -; size: once; J: TRBJ2-7; V: TRBV20-1; DNA: TGCAGTGAGCGGAGGGACTACGAGCAGTACTTC; CDR3: CSERRDYEQYF
D: -; size: -; J: TRBJ1-5; V: TRBV4-1; DNA: TGCGCCAGCAGCCAAGTACGCCCCTCTTTCGGCAATCAGCCCCAGCATTTT; CDR3: CASSQVRPSFGNQPQHF
D: TRBD1; size: -; J: TRBJ1-3; V: TRBV5-1; DNA: TGCGCCAGCAGCTTAACAGTACAGGGGGCCGGAAACACCATATATTTT; CDR3: CASSLTVQGAGNTIYF
D: TRBD1; size: -; J: TRBJ1-4; V: TRBV7-9; DNA: TGTGCCAGCAGACCCACAGGGGGCGATGAAAAACTGTTTTTT; CDR3: CASRPTGGDEKLFF
D: -; size: few; J: TRBJ1-5; V: TRBV30; DNA: TGTGCCTGGAGTGTACCAGGGCCGTCGCAGCCCCAGCATTTT; CDR3: CAWSVPGPSQPQHF
D: -; size: once; J: TRBJ2-1; V: TRBV30; DNA: TGTGCCTGGAGTCCCCATAGGGATGAGCAGTTCTTC; CDR3: CAWSPHRDEQFF
D: -; size: -; J: TRBJ2-7; V: TRBV6-5; DNA: TGTGCCAGCAGCCCCGGACTGAGGACCTCCTACGAGCAGTACTTC; CDR3: CASSPGLRTSYEQYF
D: -; size: -; J: TRBJ2-1; V: TRBV6-5; DNA: TGTGCCAGCAAGGCCTTGGGCCACCTCTTCTTC; CDR3: CASKALGHLFF
D: -; size: -; J: TRBJ1-3; V: TRBV9; DNA: TGTGCCAGCAGCGTCGAAAACACCATATATTTT; CDR3: CASSVENTIYF
D: TRBD2; size: -; J: TRBJ2-3; V: TRBV4-2; DNA: TGTGCCAGCAGCCAAGATTGGGGACTAGCGTCGACAGATACGCAGTATTTT; CDR3: CASSQDWGLASTDTQYF
D: -; size: -; J: TRBJ2-5; V: TRBV6-5; DNA: TGTGCCAGCAGCCCCCCGGGGAGAACCCAAGAGACCCAGTACTTC; CDR3: CASSPPGRTQETQYF
D: -; size: -; J: TRBJ2-7; V: TRBV5-6; DNA: TGTGCCAGCGGTATAGGCTACGAGCAGTACTTC; CDR3: CASGIGYEQYF
D: -; size: few; J: TRBJ2-1; V: TRBV14; DNA: TGTGCCAGCAGCCAGGGTCTTCGGAGTGGGCAGTTCTTC; CDR3: CASSQGLRSGQFF
D: -; size: -; J: TRBJ1-1; V: TRBV25-1; DNA: TGTGCCAGCAGTTCGGACCTAGACCTCACTGAAGCTTTCTTT; CDR3: CASSSDLDLTEAFF
D: -; size: few; J: TRBJ1-1; V: TRBV6-1; DNA: TGTGCCAGCGCTCTGGGGGGTCCCACTGAAGCTTTCTTT; CDR3: CASALGGPTEAFF
D: -; size: -; J: TRBJ1-5; V: TRBV9; DNA: TGTGCCAGCAGCGTGTCGGACAGTAGGCAGCCCCAGCATTTT; CDR3: CASSVSDSRQPQHF
D: -; size: few; J: TRBJ1-1; V: TRBV19; DNA: TGTGCCAGTAGTATTATCCCCGGGCAGGGCGGGAACACTGAAGCTTTCTTT; CDR3: CASSIIPGQGGNTEAFF
D: -; size: few; J: TRBJ1-5; V: TRBV19; DNA: TGTGCCAGCAAGGGGCCTGGCAATCAGCCCCAGCATTTT; CDR3: CASKGPGNQPQHF
D: -; size: -; J: TRBJ1-5; V: TRBV10-1; DNA: TGCGCCAGCAGTGAGACCGGAGCTCCGGGGAATCAGCCCCAGCATTTT; CDR3: CASSETGAPGNQPQHF
D: -; size: -; J: TRBJ2-5; V: TRBV30; DNA: TGTGCCTGGAGACAGGGAACATCGGGGACCCAGTACTTC; CDR3: CAWRQGTSGTQYF
D: -; size: -; J: TRBJ2-7; V: TRBV5-4; DNA: TGTGCCAGCAGCTTGGAGACCGGGACTGCGAGCAAGTACTTC; CDR3: CASSLETGTASKYF
D: -; size: -; J: TRBJ2-5; V: TRBV5-1; DNA: TGCGCCAGCAGCTTGGGGGCTCGGGAGACCCAGTACTTC; CDR3: CASSLGARETQYF
D: -; size: -; J: TRBJ1-5; V: TRBV4-3; DNA: TGCGCCAGCAGCCTCTCGAGGAATCAGCCCCAGCATTTT; CDR3: CASSLSRNQPQHF
D: -; size: -; J: TRBJ1-6; V: TRBV4-3; DNA: TGCGCCAGCAGTCTCACAGGGTCACCCCTCCACTTT; CDR3: CASSLTGSPLHF